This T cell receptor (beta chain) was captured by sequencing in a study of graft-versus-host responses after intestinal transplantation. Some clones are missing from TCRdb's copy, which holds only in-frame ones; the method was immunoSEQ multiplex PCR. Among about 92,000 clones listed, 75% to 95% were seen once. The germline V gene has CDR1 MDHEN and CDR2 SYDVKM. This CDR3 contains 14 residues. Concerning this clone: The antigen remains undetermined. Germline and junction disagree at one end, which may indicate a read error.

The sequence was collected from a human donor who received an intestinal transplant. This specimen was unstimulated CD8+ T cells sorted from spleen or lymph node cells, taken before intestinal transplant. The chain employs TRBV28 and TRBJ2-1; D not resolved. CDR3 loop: CASSLGQVYDEQFF. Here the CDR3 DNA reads TGTGCCAGCAGTTTAGGTCAGGTCTACGATGAGCAGTTCTTC. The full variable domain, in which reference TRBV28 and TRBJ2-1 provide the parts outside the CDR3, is DVKVTQSSRYLVKRTGEKVFLECVQDMDHENMFWYRQDPGLGLRLIYFSYDVKMKEKGDIPEGYSVSREKKERFSLILESASTNQTSMYLCASSLGQVYDEQFFGPGTRLTVL.